This T cell receptor beta chain is drawn from a study of cytomegalovirus exposure and HLA in healthy donors. Whole-study results and caveats: There were approximately 150 TCR beta chains listed as cytomegalovirus-associated.

A remark on this clone: Its matching antigen is unknown.

60 Vbeta and 13 Jbeta primers were used in PCR. Sequencing was performed with immunoSEQ multiplex PCR; in TCRdb, only in-frame clones are kept and a portion is missing. The table has around 150,000 clones, around 78% seen once. The trim removed 7 bases at V and 0 bases at J, leaving 11 bases unmatched. The germline gives CDR1 MRHNA, CDR2 SNTAGT. This CDR3 spans 17 amino acids. The specimen was PBMCs. The V and J genes are TRBV6-4 and TRBJ1-4, with 7 bases aligning to TRBD1. The source of this sequence is a man between 40 and 49 years old in good health and CMV-seronegative. CDR3 bases: TGTGCCAGCATATATCGGGGACAGCCCGCAACTAATGAAAAACTGTTTTTT. It translates to CASIYRGQPATNEKLFF.